This TCR beta chain was documented in a study of graft-versus-host responses after intestinal transplantation. Study overall: All recipients were transplanted with multivisceral, liver-intestinal, or isolated intestinal grafts. Every transplant recipient was induced with anti-thymocyte globulin, then maintained on tacrolimus and steroids for 2 to 3 years. Findings of the study overall: Recipient bone marrow held GvH clones, some seen earlier in ileum or blood.

Sequencing was performed with immunoSEQ multiplex PCR; in TCRdb, only in-frame clones are kept and a portion is missing. The sample shows 55,000 to 65,000 clones, almost 95% of them seen only once. Germline V gene lookup returns CDR1 SGHNT and CDR2 YENEEA. J gave up 1 base and V 4 bases, and 2 bases lay outside the gene matches. This CDR3 has 15 residues. A note on this clone: Its specificity is unknown.

Material: unstimulated CD4+ T cells sorted from spleen or lymph node cells, obtained before transplant. The chain couples TRBV11-3 to TRBJ2-3, with TRBD2 identical over 10 bases. This TCR was sampled from a human donor who was the organ donor for an intestinal transplant. The CDR3 is CASSSGTSGTDTQYF. CDR3 nucleotides: TGTGCCAGCAGCTCCGGGACTAGCGGCACAGATACGCAGTATTTT.